This passage covers 11 T cell receptor beta chains from one sample sequenced in a study of T-cell memory formation after mild COVID-19. TCRdb reprocessed the 5' RACE reads with MiXCR, giving one entry per CDR3 protein. The top ten clones hold about 22% of a sample with roughly 280,000 distinct CDR3 sequences, 7% to 10% of them seen once. Sequencing was performed on PBMCs or a T cell subset sorted from them (not recorded which). The origin of the receptors is a man between 18 and 35 years old who had mild COVID-19 (a few samples of this study predate the infection). Cell type and time point are not known.

V and J are TRBV28 and TRBJ2-1; D assignment may be TRBD1 or TRBD2 (6 bases each). The CDR3 covers 13 residues. The ends were cut back, 4 bases at V and 12 bases at J, with 16 bases in the middle. Germline CDR1 and CDR2: MDHEN and SYDVKM. The CDR3 here is CASSYPQGLLQFF. CDR3 coding DNA: TGTGCCAGCAGTTACCCACAGGGACTTCTGCAGTTCTTC.

The chain employs TRBV12-3 or TRBV12-4 and TRBJ2-3; weak D call: TRBD1 (5 bases). This CDR3 spans 15 amino acids. Trimming cost V 5 bases and J 5 bases, with 17 bases left between them. The CDR3 reads CASSTEKGVKDTQYF. CDR3 DNA sequence: TGTGCCAGCAGTACCGAAAAAGGGGTCAAAGATACGCAGTATTTT.

The rearrangement uses TRBV6-5 and TRBJ1-2, with unresolved D. Trimming left V 6 bases short and J 5 bases short, with 16 bases between. From germline, CDR1 is MNHEY and CDR2 SVGAGI. The CDR3 extends over 14 amino acids. The CDR3 DNA sequence: TGTGCCAGCAGCCCAGATTCGTGGCTTTATGGCTACACCTTC. Its protein product is CASSPDSWLYGYTF.

This chain joins TRBV7-2 and TRBJ1-4; tentatively, D is TRBD1 (6 bases). This CDR3 region has 13 residues. Per germline, CDR1 SGHTA and CDR2 FQGNSA. V lost 6 bases, J lost 9 bases, and 14 bases lay in between. For the CDR3, the DNA is TGTGCCAGCAGACGGGGGCTATCCCAAAAACTGTTTTTT. Translating gives CASRRGLSQKLFF. The full variable domain, rest sourced from reference TRBV7-2 and TRBJ1-4, is GAGVSQSPSNKVTEKGKDVELRCDPISGHTALYWYRQSLGQGLEFLIYFQGNSAPDKSGLPSDRFSAERTGGSVSTLTIQRTQQEDSAVYLCASRRGLSQKLFFGSGTQLSVL.

This clonotype was recorded at least ten times. The chain employs TRBV20-1 and TRBJ2-2, with D unclear. V was trimmed by 0 bases and J by 5 bases, leaving 10 bases between them. The germline gives CDR1 DFQATT, CDR2 SNEGSKA (reference sequence). The CDR3 is made up of 14 amino acids. In nucleotides, the CDR3 is TGCAGTGCTAGAGATCTGGAACCGACCGGGGAGCTGTTTTTT. Its protein product is CSARDLEPTGELFF.

This clonotype came up a few times. The gene calls are TRBV6-2 or TRBV6-3 and TRBJ1-2, with 9 bases matching TRBD1. J gave up 3 bases and V 6 bases, and 11 bases lay outside the gene matches. The CDR3 is made up of 16 amino acids. Germline-derived CDR1 and CDR2 are MNHEY and SVGEGT. The CDR3 bases are TGTGCCAGCAGCGGACCGGGACAGGGTATGGACTATGGCTACACCTTC. Translating gives CASSGPGQGMDYGYTF.

The chain combines TRBV6-5 with TRBJ2-1; TRBD1 agrees at 9 bases. The CDR3 extends over 15 amino acids. V lost 5 bases to trimming and J lost 7 bases; unmatched junction nucleotides: 9. Looked up from germline, CDR1 is MNHEY and CDR2 is SVGAGI. This CDR3 reads CASSIRQGGTNEQFF. The DNA for the CDR3 is TGTGCCAGCAGTATCCGACAGGGGGGTACGAATGAGCAGTTCTTC.

V and J are TRBV3-1 and TRBJ1-6, with D possibly being TRBD1 (5 bases). CDR1 is LGHDT and CDR2 is YNNKEL in the germline V gene (reference sequence). CDR3 length: 17 amino acids. Trimming took 1 base from V and 10 from J, leaving 20 bases between them. The CDR3 sequence: CASSQGYRGIRKSPLHF. CDR3 DNA sequence: TGTGCCAGCAGCCAAGGATACCGGGGGATCAGGAAATCACCCCTCCACTTT.

This clonotype was seen a few times. The chain has TRBV19 and TRBJ1-2; 7 bases are a match to TRBD1. Germline V gives CDR1 LNHDA, CDR2 SQIVND (reference sequence). V was pared by 1 base and J by 7 bases, with 9 bases of the junction left unmatched. The CDR3 covers 15 residues. The DNA of the CDR3 is TGTGCCAGTAGTATAGCCCGGAGGGGGCCCACTGGCTACACCTTC. It yields the protein CASSIARRGPTGYTF.

The table lists this clonotype with many counts. The chain has TRBV5-1 and TRBJ2-3; TRBD2 matches at 7 bases. The CDR3 is made up of 15 amino acids. Germline loops: CDR1 SGHRS, CDR2 YFSETQ. The V and J ends lost 0 bases and 2 bases, in that order; junction bases with no gene match: 3. This CDR3 reads CASSLGSGVTDTQYF. The CDR3, as DNA: TGCGCCAGCAGCTTGGGAAGCGGGGTCACAGATACGCAGTATTTT. The full variable domain, in which reference TRBV5-1 and TRBJ2-3 provide the parts outside the CDR3, is KAGVTQTPRYLIKTRGQQVTLSCSPISGHRSVSWYQQTPGQGLQFLFEYFSETQRNKGNFPGRFSGRQFSNSRSEMNVSTLELGDSALYLCASSLGSGVTDTQYFGPGTRLTVL.

This clonotype appeared many times. CDR3 region: CASSESPREETQYF. The CDR3, as DNA: TGCGCCAGCAGTGAGTCTCCCAGGGAAGAGACCCAGTACTTC. This chain uses TRBV10-2 with TRBJ2-5; D is possibly TRBD1 (5 bases). Deletions cut 0 bases from V and 3 bases from J, with 8 bases between. Germline V CDR1 and CDR2: WSHSY, SAAADI. The CDR3 contains 14 residues.